A selection of T cell receptor beta chains follows, all from one sample in a study of a mutant IDH1 vaccine in newly diagnosed glioma. The data were produced by immunoSEQ multiplex PCR, yet TCRdb's version contains in-frame clones alone and is incomplete. This table holds tens of thousands of clones, approximately 79% found once. The material was PBMCs, obtained from a glioma patient treated with radiotherapy, temozolomide or both. The receptors shown here come from a man aged 50-60 years with glioma. The CDR3 runs from the conserved cysteine through the conserved F or W. Each record gives: V gene, J gene, clone size, D gene, CDR3 DNA, CDR3 protein. A D gene is named only where the DNA matches it firmly. Not every row has a clone size; where given, it reads once, few, many or a size class.

>TRBV30|TRBJ1-4|-|-
TGTGCCTGGAGTGTACGGGGGCTCATGAATGAAAAACTGTTTTTT
CAWSVRGLMNEKLFF
>TRBV11-2|TRBJ1-2|-|-
TGTGCCAGCAGCCTACAACAGGGAGTAGGCTATGGCTACACCTTC
CASSLQQGVGYGYTF
>TRBV7-2|TRBJ2-5|-|TRBD1
TGTGCCAGCAGCTTTACAGGGGGTCTCTTTTCGGAGACCCAGTACTTC
CASSFTGGLFSETQYF
>TRBV9|TRBJ2-5|-|TRBD2
TGTGCCAGCAGCGTAGCGGGGGGGCGGGTAGAGACCCAGTACTTC
CASSVAGGRVETQYF
>TRBV20-1|TRBJ2-5|few|-
TGCAGTGCTAGAGAGGGGGAGACCCAGTACTTC
CSAREGETQYF
>TRBV5-1|TRBJ2-7|-|-
TGCGCCAGCAGCCGACAGCAGGGAGCCTACGAGCAGTACTTC
CASSRQQGAYEQYF
>TRBV10-3|TRBJ2-7|once|-
TGTGCCACCTCCTCCGCGTGGGAGCAGTACTTC
CATSSAWEQYF
>TRBV5-1|TRBJ2-3|-|TRBD2
TGCGCCAGCAGCTTGAGGCGACTAGCGGGGGGCACAGATACGCAGTATTTT
CASSLRRLAGGTDTQYF
>TRBV6-5|TRBJ1-4|few|-
TGTGCCAGCAGTTATTCACAGTTCGAAAAACTGTTTTTT
CASSYSQFEKLFF
>TRBV27|TRBJ2-1|few|-
TGTGCCAGCAAGGATCAGGGCTCCTACAATGAGCAGTTCTTC
CASKDQGSYNEQFF
>TRBV7-2|TRBJ1-5|-|-
TGTGCCAGCAGCGGGAGGGGAGGTCAGCCCCAGCATTTT
CASSGRGGQPQHF
>TRBV29-1|TRBJ1-2|-|-
TGCAGCGTTGTCCCCTTTGCAACTAACTATGGCTACACCTTC
CSVVPFATNYGYTF
>TRBV19|TRBJ1-4|-|TRBD1
TGTGCCAGTAGAACAGGGGGCGATTTTAATGAAAAACTGTTTTTT
CASRTGGDFNEKLFF
>TRBV5-1|TRBJ1-4|-|-
TGCGCCAGCAGCTTTGGACGCGGTGCAACTAATGAAAAACTGTTTTTT
CASSFGRGATNEKLFF
>TRBV10-3|TRBJ1-1|-|-
TGTGCCATCAGTGAGTCGAGAGCAGTTGAAGCTTTCTTT
CAISESRAVEAFF
>TRBV5-1|TRBJ2-1|-|TRBD1
TGCGCCAGCAGCTCCGGGACAGGGGGCTCGCTGACATCCTACAATGAGCAGTTCTTC
CASSSGTGGSLTSYNEQFF
>TRBV5-1|TRBJ1-1|-|TRBD1
TGCGCCAGCAGTCGGGACAGCATGAACACTGAAGCTTTCTTT
CASSRDSMNTEAFF
>TRBV19|TRBJ2-7|once|-
TGTGCCAGTAGTCCCCGGCAGAATCCTACTGAGCAGTACTTC
CASSPRQNPTEQYF
>TRBV7-2|TRBJ2-5|-|TRBD1
TGTGCCAGCAGTTACAGGGGTGCGCAAGAGACCCAGTACTTC
CASSYRGAQETQYF
>TRBV30|TRBJ2-1|-|TRBD1
TGTGCCTGGGGCGGTGGGGACAGGGGGAATGAGCAGTTCTTC
CAWGGGDRGNEQFF
>TRBV11-2|TRBJ2-2|-|-
TGTGCCAGCAGCGCCATGAGGGCGTCGAACACCGGGGAGCTGTTTTTT
CASSAMRASNTGELFF
>TRBV6-1|TRBJ2-2|medium-sized|-
TGTGCCAGCAAACGGGCAAGCGCCACCGGGGAGCTGTTTTTT
CASKRASATGELFF
>TRBV4-1|TRBJ2-1|-|TRBD1
TGCGCCAGCAGCCAAGGGAGAGGGGGCTTGTACAATGAGCAGTTCTTC
CASSQGRGGLYNEQFF
>TRBV9|TRBJ1-6|-|-
TGTGCCAGCAGCCTCGCGTGGGATTCACCCCTCCACTTT
CASSLAWDSPLHF
>TRBV30|TRBJ1-2|-|-
TGTGCCTGGAGGCGGGGGGGGATTGGCTACACCTTC
CAWRRGGIGYTF
>TRBV6-1|TRBJ2-5|-|-
TGTGCCAGCAGTGTTACAGGGAGACAAAGGAGGACCCAGTACTTC
CASSVTGRQRRTQYF
>TRBV9|TRBJ2-3|-|-
TGTGCCAGCAGCGTAGGGGGGGTAGATACGCAGTATTTT
CASSVGGVDTQYF
>TRBV15|TRBJ2-5|few|-
TGTGCCACCAGCAGAGAAGGGGAAGAGACCCAGTACTTC
CATSREGEETQYF
>TRBV2|TRBJ2-7|-|-
TGTGCCACCACCCAAGGGCGCTACTACGAGCAGTACTTC
CATTQGRYYEQYF
>TRBV6-6|TRBJ2-1|-|-
TGTGCCAGCAGTGCGGGGGCTTCGAGGGATGAGCAGTTCTTC
CASSAGASRDEQFF
>TRBV9|TRBJ2-1|-|TRBD2
TGTGCCAGCAGTATAGCGGGGGGTTACAATGAGCAGTTCTTC
CASSIAGGYNEQFF
>TRBV7-8|TRBJ2-5|-|TRBD2
TGTGCCAGCAGCTCTATAAAGCGGGGGAGCCAAGAGACCCAGTACTTC
CASSSIKRGSQETQYF